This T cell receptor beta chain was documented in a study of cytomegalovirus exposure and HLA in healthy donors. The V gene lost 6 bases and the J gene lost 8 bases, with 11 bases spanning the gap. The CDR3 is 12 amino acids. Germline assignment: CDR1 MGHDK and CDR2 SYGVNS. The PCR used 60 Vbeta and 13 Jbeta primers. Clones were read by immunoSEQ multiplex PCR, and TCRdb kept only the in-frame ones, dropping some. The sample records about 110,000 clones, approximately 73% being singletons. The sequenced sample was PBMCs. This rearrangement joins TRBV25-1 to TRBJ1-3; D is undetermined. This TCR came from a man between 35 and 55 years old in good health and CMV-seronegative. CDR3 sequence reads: CASRADGDTIYF. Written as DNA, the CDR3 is TGTGCCAGCAGGGCCGACGGGGACACCATATATTTT. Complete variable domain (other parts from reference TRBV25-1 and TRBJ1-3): EADIYQTPRYLVIGTGKKITLECSQTMGHDKMYWYQQDPGMELHLIHYSYGVNSTEKGDLSSESTVSRIRTEHFPLTLESARPSHTSQYLCASRADGDTIYFGEGSWLTVV.